This entry lists 13 T cell receptor beta chains sequenced from one sample in a study of cytomegalovirus exposure and HLA in healthy donors (dated by TCRdb to 2017 to 2019). The method was the immunoSEQ multiplex PCR assay. A mixture of 60 forward primers for TCR Vbeta segments and 13 reverse primers for TCR Jbeta segments was used in the multiplex PCR. TCRdb retrieved this table from immuneACCESS and kept in-frame rearrangements only. Not all clones are present; in checked studies, unresolved V genes account for under half, and no reason is known for the remainder. The sample table holds about 150,000 clones, of which 75% to 80% were seen once. Of the sample, approximately 2% falls within the top ten clones. Sequencing input: PBMCs. The receptor source for this set is a young man in good health and CMV-seronegative.

Comments on this clone: The same CDR3 is also encoded by other DNA sequences in this sample. The V and J genes are TRBV19 and TRBJ2-1; 15 positions match TRBD2. Germline values: CDR1 LNHDA, CDR2 SQIVND (reference sequence). CDR3 length: 15 amino acids. The ends lost 6 bases at V and 4 bases at J; junction bases unmatched: 1. CDR3 region: CASSGLAGGYNEQFF. CDR3 bases: TGTGCCAGTAGCGGACTAGCGGGAGGGTACAATGAGCAGTTCTTC.

This chain joins TRBV5-1 and TRBJ2-7; possible D gene TRBD2, 7 bases. Trimming cost V 4 bases and J 5 bases, with 16 bases left between them. Per germline, CDR1 SGHRS and CDR2 YFSETQ. CDR3 length: 14 residues. The CDR3 bases are TGCGCCAGCAGCAGGGGAGGGGGTTTCGACGAGCAGTACTTC. Protein: CASSRGGGFDEQYF.

The chain employs TRBV5-1 and TRBJ2-5; 8 bases agree with TRBD1. Looked up from germline, CDR1 is SGHRS and CDR2 is YFSETQ. This CDR3 region has 13 residues. V shed 5 bases, J shed 2 bases, and the junction held 2 bases outside the gene matches. The CDR3 sequence is CASRGQEQETQYF. DNA for the CDR3: TGCGCCAGCAGGGGACAGGAACAAGAGACCCAGTACTTC.

The chain is built from TRBV6-5 and TRBJ2-5; perhaps TRBD1 as D (6 bases). This CDR3 is 16 amino acids long. Germline CDR1 reads MNHEY; CDR2 reads SVGAGI. Trimming removed 0 bases from V and 5 bases from J, with 16 bases in between. The CDR3, as DNA: TGTGCCAGCAGTTACTCCGATGGTACAGGGCAGGAGACCCAGTACTTC. This translates into CASSYSDGTGQETQYF.

The chain joins TRBV4-1 to TRBJ2-7, with 9 bases identical to TRBD1. The CDR3 has 17 amino acids. Per germline, CDR1 MGHRA and CDR2 YSYEKL. V gave up 0 bases and J gave up 0 bases; unmatched junction bases: 6. For the CDR3, the DNA is TGCGCCAGCAGCCAAGATGTATGGGACAGGGCCTCCTACGAGCAGTACTTC. It is translated as CASSQDVWDRASYEQYF.

The chain recombines TRBV4-2 with TRBJ2-5; 13 bases line up with TRBD2. V shed 1 base and J 5 bases; nucleotides not matched to a gene: 10. CDR1 is LGHNA, CDR2 YNFKEQ, per germline. The CDR3 is 18 amino acids. CDR3 sequence: CASSQGRLAGGTGETQYF. CDR3 DNA: TGTGCCAGCAGCCAAGGGCGACTAGCGGGAGGTACCGGGGAGACCCAGTACTTC.

The table lists this clone with a count of one. This chain uses TRBV9 with TRBJ1-3; possibly TRBD1 for D (5 bases). Trimming removed 3 bases from V and 8 bases from J, with 15 bases in between. In germline, CDR1 is SGDLS, CDR2 YYNGEE. The CDR3 spans 14 residues. For the CDR3, the DNA is TGTGCCAGCAGCGCTACAGGCTTCGGAGACACCATATATTTT. Translated: CASSATGFGDTIYF.

The chain combines TRBV18 with TRBJ2-7; tentative D call: TRBD2 (6 bases). V shed 2 bases and J shed 0 bases, with 11 bases lying between them. This CDR3 contains 15 residues. From germline, CDR1 is KGHSH and CDR2 LQKENI. The CDR3 here is CASSPAIAASYEQYF. The DNA of the CDR3 is TGTGCCAGCTCACCAGCAATAGCGGCCTCCTACGAGCAGTACTTC.

This chain uses TRBV7-8 with TRBJ1-1, with D unclear. V gave up 3 bases and J gave up 5 bases, with 7 bases separating them. This CDR3 spans 12 amino acids. The germline V gene has CDR1 SGHVS and CDR2 FQNEAQ. The CDR3 nucleotides are TGTGCCAGCAGCTTCGCCGGGACTGAAGCTTTCTTT. Its protein product is CASSFAGTEAFF.

This chain uses TRBV13 with TRBJ2-1, with 8 bases identical to TRBD2. Germline assignment: CDR1 PRHDT and CDR2 FYEKMQ (reference sequence). J gave up 2 bases and V 10 bases, and 10 bases lay outside the gene matches. The CDR3 has 15 residues. The CDR3 DNA sequence: TGTGCCACCCAAACTCCTAGCGGGCCCTACAATGAGCAGTTCTTC. Translating gives CATQTPSGPYNEQFF.

This clone has a single count. The J gene is TRBJ2-5, the V gene TRBV6-1; 12 bases are shared with TRBD2. V lost 2 bases and J lost 5; bases outside the gene matches: 12. CDR1 is MNHNS and CDR2 is SASEGT in the germline V gene. The CDR3 has 18 amino acids. CDR3 nucleotide sequence: TGTGCCAGCAGTGAATATTATGGGGCTAGCGGGAGGGCCGAGACCCAGTACTTC. Its translation is CASSEYYGASGRAETQYF.

The V gene is TRBV7-9, the J gene TRBJ2-3; 8 bases line up with TRBD1. V gave up 6 bases and J gave up 5 bases; unmatched junction bases: 10. Germline V gene data show CDR1 as SEHNR and CDR2 as FQNEAQ (reference sequence). The CDR3 covers 15 residues. CDR3: CASSARTGSIDTQYF. For the CDR3, the DNA is TGTGCCAGCAGTGCCCGGACAGGGTCGATAGATACGCAGTATTTT.

The chain couples TRBV6-5 to TRBJ2-7; TRBD1 matches at 8 bases. The CDR3 has 14 amino acids. Germline V gene lookup returns CDR1 MNHEY and CDR2 SVGAGI. Trimming took 6 bases from V and 0 from J; bases not matched to a gene: 4. CDR3 sequence reads: CASSSGTGSYEQYF. For the CDR3, the DNA is TGTGCCAGCAGCTCCGGGACAGGCTCCTACGAGCAGTACTTC.